Listed here are 11 T cell receptor beta chains from one sample, sequenced in a study of identical twins (dated by TCRdb to the mid-2010s). Receptors were amplified or captured by 5' RACE. This sample was sequenced with an Illumina HiSeq 2000. The public reads were reprocessed in TCRdb via fastp at Q25 and MiXCR, keeping in-frame beta chains. Here each entry gathers all rows of one CDR3 protein and keeps the most common genes and DNA. The sample table shows about 890,000 distinct CDR3 sequences, and 12% are seen once. The ten largest clones represent 1.5% to 2% of the sample. A further study also used this sample, focusing on yellow fever vaccine responses in identical twins.

Sequencing was performed on PBMCs. These receptors were collected from a young woman in good health.

This clonotype was seen more than once but under ten times. This chain uses TRBV7-2 with TRBJ2-7; 8 bases fit TRBD2. Germline V lookup: CDR1 SGHTA, CDR2 FQGNSA. This CDR3 spans 15 amino acids. The V gene end was trimmed by 1 base and the J gene end by 3 bases; junction bases not matched to a gene: 5. The DNA of the CDR3 is TGTGCCAGCAGCTTAGATACTAGCGGAATCTACGAGCAGTACGTC. As protein: CASSLDTSGIYEQYV.

This clonotype was recorded a few times. The chain recombines TRBV7-9 with TRBJ2-3; possibly TRBD2 for D (6 bases). Trimming took 5 bases from V and 2 from J, leaving 17 bases between them. Per germline, CDR1 SEHNR and CDR2 FQNEAQ (reference sequence). The CDR3 sequence is 16 residues long. CDR3 sequence reads: CASSDRLVLFTDTQYF. CDR3 sequence (DNA): TGTGCCAGCAGCGACCGACTAGTCCTATTCACAGATACGCAGTATTTT.

This clonotype was detected ten times or more. The chain couples TRBV5-6 to TRBJ2-2; D gene ambiguous. Germline CDR1 SGHDT, CDR2 YYEEEE. V was clipped by 0 bases and J by 1 base, with 7 bases between them. The CDR3 is 15 amino acids. CDR3 DNA sequence: TGTGCCAGCAGCTTGGTTGAATTGAACACCGGGGAGCTGTTTTTT. Encoded protein: CASSLVELNTGELFF.

This clonotype was seen more than once but under ten times. The V gene is TRBV19, the J gene TRBJ1-1; D is uncertain. The CDR3 runs 15 residues. Germline CDR1 reads LNHDA; CDR2 reads SQIVND (reference sequence). Trimming left V 7 bases short and J 2 bases short, with 17 bases between. The CDR3 reads CASIPDQKLNTEAFF. For the CDR3, the DNA is TGTGCCAGTATACCGGACCAGAAACTCAACACTGAAGCTTTCTTT.

CDR3 sequence (DNA): TGCAGTGCTGACGCAAGAGGTGGACGATACAATGAGCAGTTCTTC. Its protein is CSADARGGRYNEQFF. The chain combines TRBV20-1 with TRBJ2-1; D not certain. The CDR3 runs to 15 residues. CDR1 and CDR2 (germline): DFQATT, SNEGSKA (reference sequence). V lost 5 bases and J lost 4, with 18 bases in between.

The gene calls are TRBV29-1 and TRBJ1-1; 7 bases match TRBD1. Germline assignment: CDR1 SQVTM and CDR2 ANQGSEA. The ends lost 7 bases at V and 1 base at J; junction bases unmatched: 15. The CDR3 runs 16 residues. The CDR3 coding sequence is TGCAGCGCCCGAGGGGGTTCGGGACAGAAGAACACTGAAGCTTTCTTT. It codes for CSARGGSGQKNTEAFF.

The chain combines TRBV5-8 with TRBJ1-5; unclear D gene. This CDR3 spans 14 amino acids. V gave up 1 base and J gave up 5 bases, with 10 bases separating them. Germline CDR1 and CDR2: SGHTS and YDEGEE. Here the CDR3 DNA reads TGTGCCAGCAGCTTGCCGGGCAGCTATCAGCCCCAGCATTTT. It translates to CASSLPGSYQPQHF.

This clonotype has a handful of counts. The rearrangement uses TRBV9 and TRBJ2-3, with a weak D call TRBD2 (5 bases). The V gene's germline CDR1 is SGDLS and CDR2 YYNGEE. This CDR3 comprises 17 residues. V lost 3 bases and J 1 base, leaving 18 bases between the germline ends. The CDR3 loop is CASSDDGPGWRTDTQYF. The CDR3 DNA is TGTGCCAGCAGCGACGATGGACCGGGGTGGCGCACAGATACGCAGTATTTT.

The rearrangement joins TRBV3-1 to TRBJ2-7, with 7 nucleotides matching TRBD1. CDR1 is LGHDT, CDR2 YNNKEL, per germline (reference sequence). The CDR3 has 18 amino acids. The junction had 14 bases not matched to a gene; V was cut back by 0 bases and J by 3 bases. CDR3 region: CASSQERGQGDGNYEQYF. The CDR3 DNA reads TGTGCCAGCAGCCAAGAAAGGGGGCAGGGGGACGGAAACTACGAGCAGTACTTC.

This clonotype was seen many times. The CDR3 spells CASSFSSGSSYEQYF. CDR3 coding DNA: TGTGCCAGCAGTTTCTCCTCGGGGAGCTCCTACGAGCAGTACTTC. The chain uses TRBV12-3 or TRBV12-4 and TRBJ2-7, with D possibly being TRBD2 (5 bases). Trimming left V 3 bases short and J 0 bases short, with 12 bases between. The CDR3 totals 15 residues.

The V gene is TRBV12-3 or TRBV12-4, the J gene TRBJ2-7, with 7 bases matching TRBD1. The V and J ends lost 4 bases and 6 bases, in that order; junction bases with no gene match: 6. CDR3 length: 13 residues. CDR3 sequence (DNA): TGTGCCAGCAGTTCCGGGACAGTCTTCGAGCAGTACTTC. Its translation: CASSSGTVFEQYF.